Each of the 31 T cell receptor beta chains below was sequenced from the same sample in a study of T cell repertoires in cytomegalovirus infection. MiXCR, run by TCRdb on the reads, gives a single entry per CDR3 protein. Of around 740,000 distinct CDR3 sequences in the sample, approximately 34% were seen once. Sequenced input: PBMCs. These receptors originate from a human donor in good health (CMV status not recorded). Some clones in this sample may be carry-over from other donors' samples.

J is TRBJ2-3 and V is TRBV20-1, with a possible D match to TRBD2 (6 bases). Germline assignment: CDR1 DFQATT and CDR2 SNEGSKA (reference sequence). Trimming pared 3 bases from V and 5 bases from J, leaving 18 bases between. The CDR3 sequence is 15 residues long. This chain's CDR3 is CSASKQVLARDTQYF. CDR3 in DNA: TGCAGTGCTAGTAAACAGGTACTAGCTCGAGATACGCAGTATTTT.

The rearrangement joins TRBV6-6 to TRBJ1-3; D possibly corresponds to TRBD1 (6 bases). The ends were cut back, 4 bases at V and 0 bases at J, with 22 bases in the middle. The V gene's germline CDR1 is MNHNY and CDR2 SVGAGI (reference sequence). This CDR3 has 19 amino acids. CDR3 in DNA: TGTGCCAGCAGTTTCCCACGTTCTCGACAGGCCTTCTCTGGAAACACCATATATTTT. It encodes CASSFPRSRQAFSGNTIYF.

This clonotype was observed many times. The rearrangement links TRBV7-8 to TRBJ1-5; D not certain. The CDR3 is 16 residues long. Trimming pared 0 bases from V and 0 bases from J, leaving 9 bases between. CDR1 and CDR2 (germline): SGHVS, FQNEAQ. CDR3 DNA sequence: TGTGCCAGCAGCTTAGCAACACAGTATAGCAATCAGCCCCAGCATTTT. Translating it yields CASSLATQYSNQPQHF.

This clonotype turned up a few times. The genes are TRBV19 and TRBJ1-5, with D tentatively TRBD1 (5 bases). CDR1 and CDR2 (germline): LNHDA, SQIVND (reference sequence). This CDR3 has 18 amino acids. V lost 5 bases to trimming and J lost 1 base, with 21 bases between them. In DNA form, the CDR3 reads TGTGCCAGTAGTGCATCATGGGGGAGTAGAGGAAGCAATCAGCCCCAGCATTTT. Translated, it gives CASSASWGSRGSNQPQHF.

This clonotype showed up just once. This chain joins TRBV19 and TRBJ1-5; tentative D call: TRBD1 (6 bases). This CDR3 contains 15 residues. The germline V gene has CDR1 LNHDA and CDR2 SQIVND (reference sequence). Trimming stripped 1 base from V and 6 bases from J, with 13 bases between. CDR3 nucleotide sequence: TGTGCCAGTAGTATAGCGGAACAGGGCGTTCAGCCCCAGCATTTT. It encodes CASSIAEQGVQPQHF.

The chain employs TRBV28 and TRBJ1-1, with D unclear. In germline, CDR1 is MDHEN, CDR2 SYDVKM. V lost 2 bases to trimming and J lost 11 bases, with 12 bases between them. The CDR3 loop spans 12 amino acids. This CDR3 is CASSLERQEAFF. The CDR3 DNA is TGTGCCAGCAGTTTAGAACGGCAGGAGGCTTTCTTT.

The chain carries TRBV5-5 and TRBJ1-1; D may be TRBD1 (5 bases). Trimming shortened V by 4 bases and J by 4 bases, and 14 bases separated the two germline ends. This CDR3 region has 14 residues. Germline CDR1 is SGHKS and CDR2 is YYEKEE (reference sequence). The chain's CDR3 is CASSALTVGTEAFF. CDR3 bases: TGTGCCAGCAGCGCCCTGACAGTGGGCACTGAAGCTTTCTTT.

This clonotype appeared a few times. The CDR3, as DNA: TGTGCCACCAGTGATTCCGCCCGGCAGGAAGCTTTCTTT. Protein sequence: CATSDSARQEAFF. The chain is built from TRBV24-1 and TRBJ1-1; D unresolved. The germline CDR1 and CDR2 sequences are KGHDR and SFDVKD. V lost 2 bases, J lost 8 bases, and 11 bases lay in between. The CDR3 loop spans 13 amino acids.

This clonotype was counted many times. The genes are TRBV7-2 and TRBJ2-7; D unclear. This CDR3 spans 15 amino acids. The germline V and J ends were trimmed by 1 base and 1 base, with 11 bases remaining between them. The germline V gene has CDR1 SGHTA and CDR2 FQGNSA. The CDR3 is CASSLVGLGSYEQYF. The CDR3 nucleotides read TGTGCCAGCAGCTTAGTTGGGCTGGGATCCTACGAGCAGTACTTC.

This CDR3 is CSATPDGQGTYEQYF. CDR3 in DNA: TGCAGTGCCACCCCCGACGGCCAGGGAACCTACGAGCAGTACTTC. V usage is TRBV20-1 and J usage is TRBJ2-7, with a tentative D call TRBD1 (5 bases). Looked up from germline, CDR1 is DFQATT and CDR2 is SNEGSKA (reference sequence). The CDR3 covers 15 residues. The V gene lost 6 bases and the J gene lost 2 bases, with 20 bases spanning the gap.

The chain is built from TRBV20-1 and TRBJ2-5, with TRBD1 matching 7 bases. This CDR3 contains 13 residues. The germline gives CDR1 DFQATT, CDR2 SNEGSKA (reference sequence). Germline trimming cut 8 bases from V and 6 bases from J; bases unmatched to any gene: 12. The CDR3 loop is CSPKGTGVKTQYF. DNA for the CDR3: TGCAGTCCGAAAGGTACAGGGGTAAAGACCCAGTACTTC.

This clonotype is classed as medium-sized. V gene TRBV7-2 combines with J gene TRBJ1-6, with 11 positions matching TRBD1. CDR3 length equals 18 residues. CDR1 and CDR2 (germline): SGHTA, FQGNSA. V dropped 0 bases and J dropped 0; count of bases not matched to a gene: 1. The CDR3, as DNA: TGTGCCAGCAGCTTAGCGGGGACAGGGGGCTCCTATAATTCACCCCTCCACTTT. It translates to CASSLAGTGGSYNSPLHF.

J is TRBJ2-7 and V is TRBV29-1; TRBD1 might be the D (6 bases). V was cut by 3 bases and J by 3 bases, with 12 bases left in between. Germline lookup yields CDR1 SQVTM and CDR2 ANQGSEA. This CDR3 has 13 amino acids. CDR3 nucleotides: TGCAGCGTTGATACAGGGTCGAACTACGAGCAGTACTTC. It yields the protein CSVDTGSNYEQYF.

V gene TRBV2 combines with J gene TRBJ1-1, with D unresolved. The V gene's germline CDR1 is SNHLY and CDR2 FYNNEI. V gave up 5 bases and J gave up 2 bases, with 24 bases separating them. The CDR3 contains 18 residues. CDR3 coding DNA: TGTGCCAGCAGTCGAGATGAATACCCCGTGGGTTATAACACTGAAGCTTTCTTT. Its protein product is CASSRDEYPVGYNTEAFF.

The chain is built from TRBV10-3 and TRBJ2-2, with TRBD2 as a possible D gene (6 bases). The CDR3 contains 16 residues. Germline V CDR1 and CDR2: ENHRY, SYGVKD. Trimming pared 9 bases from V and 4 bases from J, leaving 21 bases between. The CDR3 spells CAMRENHPGSTGELFF. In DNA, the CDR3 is TGTGCCATGCGGGAAAACCACCCAGGATCCACCGGGGAGCTGTTTTTT.

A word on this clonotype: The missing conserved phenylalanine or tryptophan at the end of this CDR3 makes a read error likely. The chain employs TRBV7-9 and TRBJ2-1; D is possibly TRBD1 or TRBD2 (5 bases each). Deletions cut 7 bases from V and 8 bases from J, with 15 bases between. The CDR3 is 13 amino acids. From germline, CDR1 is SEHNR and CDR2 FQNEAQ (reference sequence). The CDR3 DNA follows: TGTGCCAGCACCCATAGGAGAGGGGATGAGCAGTTCTGC. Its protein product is CASTHRRGDEQFC.

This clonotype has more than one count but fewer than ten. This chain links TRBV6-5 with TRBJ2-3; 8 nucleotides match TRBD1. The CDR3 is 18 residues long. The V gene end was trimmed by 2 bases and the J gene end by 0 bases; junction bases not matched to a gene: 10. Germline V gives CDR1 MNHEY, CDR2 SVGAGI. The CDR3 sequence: CASSYLGTGGSSTDTQYF. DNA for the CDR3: TGTGCCAGCAGTTACCTAGGGACAGGCGGATCGAGCACAGATACGCAGTATTTT.

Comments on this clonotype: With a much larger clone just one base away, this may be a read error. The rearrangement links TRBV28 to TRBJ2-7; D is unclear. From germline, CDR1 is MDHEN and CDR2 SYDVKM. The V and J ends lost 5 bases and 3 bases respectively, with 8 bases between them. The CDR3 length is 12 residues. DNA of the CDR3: TGTGCCAGCAGTAAACAGTTCTACGAGCAGTACTTC. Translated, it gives CASSKQFYEQYF.

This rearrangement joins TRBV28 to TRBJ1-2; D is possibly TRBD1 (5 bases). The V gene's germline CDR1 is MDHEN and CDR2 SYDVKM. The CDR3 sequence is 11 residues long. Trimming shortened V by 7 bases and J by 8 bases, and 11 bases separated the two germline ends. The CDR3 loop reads CASTAGGGYTF. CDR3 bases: TGTGCCAGCACGGCCGGGGGAGGCTACACCTTC.

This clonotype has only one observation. The CDR3 here is CASSYWGQGASGQPQHF. In DNA, the CDR3 is TGTGCCAGCAGCTATTGGGGGCAGGGGGCGTCCGGACAGCCCCAGCATTTT. J is TRBJ1-5 and V is TRBV7-6; 8 bases map to TRBD1. The CDR3 is 17 residues long. CDR1 and CDR2 (germline): SGHVS, FNYEAQ. V shed 4 bases and J 7 bases; nucleotides not matched to a gene: 15.

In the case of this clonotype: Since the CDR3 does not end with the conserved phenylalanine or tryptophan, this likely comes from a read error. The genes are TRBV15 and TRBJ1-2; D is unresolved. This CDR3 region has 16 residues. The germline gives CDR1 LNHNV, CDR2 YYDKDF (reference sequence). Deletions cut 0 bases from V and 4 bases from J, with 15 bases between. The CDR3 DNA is TGTGCCACCAGCAGAGAAAAGACCTACACGGGCTATGGCTACACCTTA. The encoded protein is CATSREKTYTGYGYTL.

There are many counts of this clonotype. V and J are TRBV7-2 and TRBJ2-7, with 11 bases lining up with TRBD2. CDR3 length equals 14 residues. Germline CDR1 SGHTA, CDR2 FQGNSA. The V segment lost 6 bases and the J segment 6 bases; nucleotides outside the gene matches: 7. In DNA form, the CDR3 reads TGTGCCAGCAGTCAACTAGCGGGAGTTCTCGAGCAGTACTTC. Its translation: CASSQLAGVLEQYF.

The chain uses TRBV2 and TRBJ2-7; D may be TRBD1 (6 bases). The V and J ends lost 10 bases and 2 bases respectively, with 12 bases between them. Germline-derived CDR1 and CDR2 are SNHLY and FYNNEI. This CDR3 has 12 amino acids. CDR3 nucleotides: TGTGCCACCCAGGGGCAGCCCTACGAGCAGTACTTC. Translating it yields CATQGQPYEQYF.

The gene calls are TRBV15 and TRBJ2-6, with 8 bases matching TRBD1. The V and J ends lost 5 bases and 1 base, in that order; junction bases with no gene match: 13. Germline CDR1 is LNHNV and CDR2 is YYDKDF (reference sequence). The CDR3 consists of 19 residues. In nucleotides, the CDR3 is TGTGCCACCAGCGAATGGGGCAGGGGGCATTTTTCTGGGGCCAACGTCCTGACTTTC. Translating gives CATSEWGRGHFSGANVLTF. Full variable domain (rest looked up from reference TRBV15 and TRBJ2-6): DAMVIQNPRYQVTQFGKPVTLSCSQTLNHNVMYWYQQKSSQAPKLLFHYYDKDFNNEADTPDNFQSRRPNTSFCFLDIRSPGLGDTAMYLCATSEWGRGHFSGANVLTFGAGSRLTVL.

For the CDR3, the DNA is TGTGCCAGCACCGGGGGAAAAGGAAACACCATATATTTT. Protein: CASTGGKGNTIYF. The rearrangement joins TRBV28 to TRBJ1-3; weak D call: TRBD1 (5 bases). The V and J ends lost 7 bases and 4 bases respectively, with 11 bases between them. The length of the CDR3 is 13 residues. Germline lookup yields CDR1 MDHEN and CDR2 SYDVKM.

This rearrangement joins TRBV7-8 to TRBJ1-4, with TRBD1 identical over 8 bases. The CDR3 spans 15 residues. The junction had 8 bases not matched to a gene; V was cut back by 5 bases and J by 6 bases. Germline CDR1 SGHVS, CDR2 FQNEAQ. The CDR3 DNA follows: TGTGCCAGCAGCCGCTACAGGGGGTCGGATGAAAAACTGTTTTTT. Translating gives CASSRYRGSDEKLFF. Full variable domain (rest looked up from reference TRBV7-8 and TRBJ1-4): GAGVSQSPRYKVAKRGQDVALRCDPISGHVSLFWYQQALGQGPEFLTYFQNEAQLDKSGLPSDRFFAERPEGSVSTLKIQRTQQEDSAVYLCASSRYRGSDEKLFFGSGTQLSVL.

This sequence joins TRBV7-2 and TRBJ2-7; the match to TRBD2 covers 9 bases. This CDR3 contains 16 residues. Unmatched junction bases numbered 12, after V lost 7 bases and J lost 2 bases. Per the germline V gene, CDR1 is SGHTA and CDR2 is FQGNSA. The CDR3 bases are TGTGCCAGCACCCCGCCTGGGGCGGGGGGGACCTACGAGCAGTACTTC. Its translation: CASTPPGAGGTYEQYF.

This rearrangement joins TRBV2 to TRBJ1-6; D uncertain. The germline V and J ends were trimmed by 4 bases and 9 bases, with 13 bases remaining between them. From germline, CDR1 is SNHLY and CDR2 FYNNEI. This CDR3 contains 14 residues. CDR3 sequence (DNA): TGTGCCAGCAGTGCCCCGGACCCTTTTTCACCCCTCCACTTT. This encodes CASSAPDPFSPLHF.

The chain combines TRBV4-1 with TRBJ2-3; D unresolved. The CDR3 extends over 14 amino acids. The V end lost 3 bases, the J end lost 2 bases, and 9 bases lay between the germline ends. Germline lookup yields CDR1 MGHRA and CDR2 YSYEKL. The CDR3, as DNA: TGCGCCAGCAGCCACGGGCAGATCACAGATACGCAGTATTTT. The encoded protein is CASSHGQITDTQYF.

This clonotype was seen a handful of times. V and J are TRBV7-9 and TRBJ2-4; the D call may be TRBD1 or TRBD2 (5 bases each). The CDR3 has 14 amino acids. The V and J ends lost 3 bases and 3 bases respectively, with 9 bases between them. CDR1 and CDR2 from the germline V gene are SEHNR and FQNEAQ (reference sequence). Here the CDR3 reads CASSFSGSKNIQYF. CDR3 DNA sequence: TGTGCCAGCAGCTTTTCAGGGAGCAAAAACATTCAGTACTTC.

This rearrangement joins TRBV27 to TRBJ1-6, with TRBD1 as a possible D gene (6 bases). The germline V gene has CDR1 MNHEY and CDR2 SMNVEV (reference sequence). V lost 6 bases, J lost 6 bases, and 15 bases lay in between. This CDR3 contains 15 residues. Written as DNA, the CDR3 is TGTGCCAGCAGATCGGGGGCCTTGGTTAATTCACCCCTCCACTTT. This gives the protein CASRSGALVNSPLHF.